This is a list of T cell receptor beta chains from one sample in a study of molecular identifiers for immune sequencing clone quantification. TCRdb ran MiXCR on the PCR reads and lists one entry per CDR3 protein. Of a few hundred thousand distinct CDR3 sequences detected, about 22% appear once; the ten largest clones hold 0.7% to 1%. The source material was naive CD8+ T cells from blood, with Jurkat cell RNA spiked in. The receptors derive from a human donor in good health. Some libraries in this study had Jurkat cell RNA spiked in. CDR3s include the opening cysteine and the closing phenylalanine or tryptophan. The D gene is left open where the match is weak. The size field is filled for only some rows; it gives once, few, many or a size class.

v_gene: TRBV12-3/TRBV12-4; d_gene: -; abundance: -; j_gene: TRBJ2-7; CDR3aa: CASSFGAQGYEQYF; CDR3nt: TGTGCCAGCAGTTTTGGTGCCCAAGGGTACGAGCAGTACTTC
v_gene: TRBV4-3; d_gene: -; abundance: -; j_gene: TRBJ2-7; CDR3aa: CASSQDTGVNRYEQYF; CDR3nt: TGCGCCAGCAGCCAAGATACAGGAGTTAATCGCTACGAGCAGTACTTC
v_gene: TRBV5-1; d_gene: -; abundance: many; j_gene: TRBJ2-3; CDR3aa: CASSGLGEVGGGPDTQYF; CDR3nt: TGCGCCAGCAGCGGTCTGGGTGAAGTGGGGGGAGGCCCAGATACGCAGTATTTT
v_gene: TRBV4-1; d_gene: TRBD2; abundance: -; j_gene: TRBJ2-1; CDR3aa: CASGLGTSGGALNEQFF; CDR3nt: TGCGCCAGCGGCCTCGGGACTAGCGGGGGGGCGCTGAATGAGCAGTTCTTC
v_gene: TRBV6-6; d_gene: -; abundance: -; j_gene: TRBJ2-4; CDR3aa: CASSHWEGQLAKNIQYF; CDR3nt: TGTGCCAGCAGTCATTGGGAGGGACAATTAGCCAAAAACATTCAGTACTTC
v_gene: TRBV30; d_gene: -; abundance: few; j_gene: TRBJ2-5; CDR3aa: CAWSGQERRETQYF; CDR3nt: TGTGCCTGGAGTGGTCAAGAGCGCCGGGAGACCCAGTACTTC
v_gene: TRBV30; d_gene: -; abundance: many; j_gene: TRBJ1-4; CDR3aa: CAWGARMNEKLFF; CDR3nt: TGTGCCTGGGGGGCACGGATGAATGAAAAACTGTTTTTT
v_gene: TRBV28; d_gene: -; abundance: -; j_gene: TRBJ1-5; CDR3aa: CASSLPLGRVGVNQPQHF; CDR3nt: TGTGCCAGCAGTTTACCCCTGGGACGGGTAGGGGTCAATCAGCCCCAGCATTTT
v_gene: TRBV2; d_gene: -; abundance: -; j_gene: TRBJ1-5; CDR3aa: CASRWGGGQPQHF; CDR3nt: TGTGCCAGCAGGTGGGGGGGCGGCCAGCCCCAGCATTTT
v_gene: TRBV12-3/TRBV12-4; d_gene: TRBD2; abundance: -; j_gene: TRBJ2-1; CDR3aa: CASSPSGRGNEQFF; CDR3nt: TGTGCCAGCAGCCCTAGCGGGAGGGGGAATGAGCAGTTCTTC
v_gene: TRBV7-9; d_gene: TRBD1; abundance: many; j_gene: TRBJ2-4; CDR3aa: CASSPTSDRENIQYF; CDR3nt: TGTGCCAGCAGCCCAACCTCGGACAGGGAAAACATTCAGTACTTC
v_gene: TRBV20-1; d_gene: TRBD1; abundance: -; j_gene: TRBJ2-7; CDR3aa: CSASSYRGQREQYF; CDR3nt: TGCAGTGCTAGTAGCTACAGGGGGCAGCGCGAGCAGTACTTC
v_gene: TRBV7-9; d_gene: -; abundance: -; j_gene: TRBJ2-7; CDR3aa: CASSPGSLFEQYF; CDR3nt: TGTGCCAGCAGCCCCGGTTCCCTTTTCGAGCAGTACTTC
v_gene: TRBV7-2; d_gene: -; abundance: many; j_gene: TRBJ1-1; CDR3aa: CASSFDTYTEAFF; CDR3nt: TGTGCCAGCAGCTTTGACACTTACACTGAAGCTTTCTTT
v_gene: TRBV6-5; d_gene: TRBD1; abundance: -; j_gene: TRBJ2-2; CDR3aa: CASRTILGQGIYSGELFF; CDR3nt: TGTGCCAGCAGAACGATCCTAGGACAGGGGATTTACTCCGGGGAGCTGTTTTTT
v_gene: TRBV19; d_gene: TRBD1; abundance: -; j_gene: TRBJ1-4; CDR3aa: CASGTGGEEKLFF; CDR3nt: TGTGCCAGTGGGACAGGGGGCGAGGAAAAACTGTTTTTT
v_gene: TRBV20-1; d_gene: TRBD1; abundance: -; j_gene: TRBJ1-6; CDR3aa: CSASIKGQRYSPLHF; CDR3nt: TGCAGTGCTAGTATAAAGGGACAGAGATATTCACCCCTCCACTTT
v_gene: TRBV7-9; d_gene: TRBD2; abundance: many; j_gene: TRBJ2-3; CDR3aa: CASSLDETSGGPTDTQYF; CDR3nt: TGTGCCAGCAGCTTAGATGAGACTAGCGGGGGGCCGACAGATACGCAGTATTTT
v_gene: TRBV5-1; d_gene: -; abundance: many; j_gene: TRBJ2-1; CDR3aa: CASSLAPEDVYNEQFF; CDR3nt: TGCGCCAGCAGCTTGGCCCCGGAGGACGTCTACAATGAGCAGTTCTTC
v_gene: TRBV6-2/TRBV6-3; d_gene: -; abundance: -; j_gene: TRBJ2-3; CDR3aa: CASSYVPAGTDTQYF; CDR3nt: TGTGCCAGCAGTTACGTTCCAGCTGGCACAGATACGCAGTATTTT
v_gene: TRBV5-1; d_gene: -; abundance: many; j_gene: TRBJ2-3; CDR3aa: CASSPDGGTDTQYF; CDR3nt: TGCGCCAGCAGCCCAGACGGGGGCACAGATACGCAGTATTTT
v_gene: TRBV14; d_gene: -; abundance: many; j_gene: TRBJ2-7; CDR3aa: CASSQATGYEQYF; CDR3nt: TGTGCCAGCAGCCAAGCCACAGGGTACGAGCAGTACTTC
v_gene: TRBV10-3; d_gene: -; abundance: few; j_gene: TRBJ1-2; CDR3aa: CAISDDNNYGYTF; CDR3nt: TGTGCCATCAGCGATGACAACAACTATGGCTACACCTTC
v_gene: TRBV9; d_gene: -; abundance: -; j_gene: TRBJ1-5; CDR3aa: CASSIADINQPQHF; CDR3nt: TGTGCCAGCAGCATAGCGGATATCAATCAGCCCCAGCATTTT
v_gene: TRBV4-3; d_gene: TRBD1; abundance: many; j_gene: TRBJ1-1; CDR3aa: CASSQDTWAGGTEAFF; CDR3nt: TGCGCCAGCAGCCAAGATACATGGGCAGGGGGCACTGAAGCTTTCTTT
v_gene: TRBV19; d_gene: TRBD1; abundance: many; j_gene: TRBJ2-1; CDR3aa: CASSNGQGNNEQFF; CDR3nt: TGTGCCAGTAGTAACGGACAGGGGAACAATGAGCAGTTCTTC
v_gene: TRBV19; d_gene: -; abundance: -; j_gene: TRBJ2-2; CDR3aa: CASSIQSGELFF; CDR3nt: TGTGCCAGTAGTATCCAAAGCGGGGAGCTGTTTTTT
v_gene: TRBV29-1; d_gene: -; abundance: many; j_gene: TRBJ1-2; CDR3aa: CSVDMGYYGYTF; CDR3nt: TGCAGCGTTGATATGGGGTACTATGGCTACACCTTC
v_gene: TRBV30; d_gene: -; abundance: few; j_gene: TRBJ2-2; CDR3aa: CAWSGMNTGELFF; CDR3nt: TGTGCCTGGAGTGGGATGAACACCGGGGAGCTGTTTTTT
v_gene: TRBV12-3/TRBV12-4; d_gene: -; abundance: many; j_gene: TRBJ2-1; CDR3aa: CASSLGAGVGNEQFF; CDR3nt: TGTGCCAGCAGTTTGGGGGCGGGAGTGGGCAATGAGCAGTTCTTC
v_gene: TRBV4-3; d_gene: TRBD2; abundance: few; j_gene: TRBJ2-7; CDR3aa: CASSPSSGSGEQYF; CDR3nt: TGCGCCAGCAGCCCTTCTAGCGGGAGTGGCGAGCAGTACTTC
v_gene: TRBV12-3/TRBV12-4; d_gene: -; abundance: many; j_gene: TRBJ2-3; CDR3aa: CASVPGASTDTQYF; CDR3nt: TGTGCCAGCGTACCGGGCGCTAGCACAGATACGCAGTATTTT
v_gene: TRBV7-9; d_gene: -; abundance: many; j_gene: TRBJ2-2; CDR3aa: CASSIDRGTSAGELFF; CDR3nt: TGTGCCAGCAGCATCGATAGGGGAACGTCGGCCGGGGAGCTGTTTTTT
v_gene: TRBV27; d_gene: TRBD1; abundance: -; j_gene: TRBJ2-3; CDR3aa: CASSLGTGGTTDTQYF; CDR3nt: TGTGCCAGCAGTTTGGGGACAGGAGGTACCACAGATACGCAGTATTTT
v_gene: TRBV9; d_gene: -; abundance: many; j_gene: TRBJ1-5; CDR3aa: CASSSTGSSNQPQHF; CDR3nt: TGTGCCAGCAGTTCTACAGGGTCTAGCAATCAGCCCCAGCATTTT
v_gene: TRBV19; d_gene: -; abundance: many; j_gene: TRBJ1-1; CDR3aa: CASSIDLMTEAFF; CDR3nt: TGTGCCAGTAGTATAGATCTAATGACTGAAGCTTTCTTT
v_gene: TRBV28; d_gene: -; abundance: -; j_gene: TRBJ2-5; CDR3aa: CASSLPPPVAEETQYF; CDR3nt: TGTGCCAGCAGTTTACCCCCCCCGGTTGCCGAAGAGACCCAGTACTTC
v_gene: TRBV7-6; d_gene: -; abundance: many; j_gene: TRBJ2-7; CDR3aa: CASSYTDSVEQYF; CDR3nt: TGTGCCAGCAGCTACACGGACAGCGTTGAGCAGTACTTC
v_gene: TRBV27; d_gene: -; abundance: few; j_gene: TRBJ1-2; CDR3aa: CASSLGGFSHGYTF; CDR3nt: TGTGCCAGCAGTTTAGGAGGGTTTAGCCATGGCTACACCTTC
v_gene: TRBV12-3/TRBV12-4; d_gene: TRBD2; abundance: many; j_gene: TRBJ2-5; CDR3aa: CASSSNDPGAGGYQETQYF; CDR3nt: TGTGCCAGCAGCTCGAATGACCCTGGGGCGGGAGGGTACCAAGAGACCCAGTACTTC
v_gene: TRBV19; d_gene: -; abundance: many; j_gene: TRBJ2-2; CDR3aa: CASSMGTSTVTGELFF; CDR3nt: TGTGCCAGTAGTATGGGTACTAGCACTGTCACCGGGGAGCTGTTTTTT
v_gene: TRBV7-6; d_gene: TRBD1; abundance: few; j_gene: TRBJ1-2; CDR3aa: CASSSGQGSYGYTF; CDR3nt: TGTGCCAGCAGCTCAGGACAGGGGAGCTATGGCTACACCTTC
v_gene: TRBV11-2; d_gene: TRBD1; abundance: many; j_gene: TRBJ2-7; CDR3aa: CASRPTPGTGAYEQYF; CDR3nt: TGTGCCAGCAGACCTACGCCCGGGACAGGAGCCTACGAGCAGTACTTC
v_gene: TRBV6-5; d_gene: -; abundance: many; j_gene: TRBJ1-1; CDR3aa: CASRITRDTEAFF; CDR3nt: TGTGCCAGCAGAATTACCCGAGACACTGAAGCTTTCTTT
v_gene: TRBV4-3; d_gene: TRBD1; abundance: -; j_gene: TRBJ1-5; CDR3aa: CASSQDGGTGGQPLHF; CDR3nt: TGCGCCAGCAGCCAAGATGGTGGGACAGGGGGCCAGCCCCTGCATTTT
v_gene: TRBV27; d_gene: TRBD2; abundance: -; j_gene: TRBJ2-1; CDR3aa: CASSSRGSIYEQFF; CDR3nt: TGTGCCAGCAGTTCTCGCGGGAGTATCTATGAGCAGTTCTTC
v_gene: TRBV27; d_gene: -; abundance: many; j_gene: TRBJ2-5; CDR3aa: CASARRYQETQYF; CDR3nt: TGTGCCAGCGCACGGAGGTACCAAGAGACCCAGTACTTC
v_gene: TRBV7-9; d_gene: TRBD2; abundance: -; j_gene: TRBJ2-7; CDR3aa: CASSPGTSGHPEYYEQYF; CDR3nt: TGTGCCAGCAGCCCCGGGACTAGCGGTCACCCAGAATACTACGAGCAGTACTTC
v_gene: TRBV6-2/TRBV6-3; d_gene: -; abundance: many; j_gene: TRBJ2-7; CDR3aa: CASSWPTEQYF; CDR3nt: TGTGCCAGCAGTTGGCCCACCGAGCAGTACTTC
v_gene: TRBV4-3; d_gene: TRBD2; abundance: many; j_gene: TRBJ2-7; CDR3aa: CASSQQGLAHEQYF; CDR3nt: TGCGCCAGCAGCCAACAGGGACTAGCGCACGAGCAGTACTTC
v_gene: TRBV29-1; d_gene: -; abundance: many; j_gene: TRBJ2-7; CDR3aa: CSALTPDSGYEQYF; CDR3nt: TGCAGCGCCCTTACCCCGGACAGCGGTTACGAGCAGTACTTC
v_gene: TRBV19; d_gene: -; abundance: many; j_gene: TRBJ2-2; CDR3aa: CASSPQGEAGELFF; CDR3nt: TGTGCCAGTAGTCCTCAGGGGGAGGCCGGGGAGCTGTTTTTT
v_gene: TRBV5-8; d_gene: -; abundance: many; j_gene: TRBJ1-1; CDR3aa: CASSFLSEAFF; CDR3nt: TGTGCCAGCAGCTTCCTGAGTGAAGCTTTCTTT